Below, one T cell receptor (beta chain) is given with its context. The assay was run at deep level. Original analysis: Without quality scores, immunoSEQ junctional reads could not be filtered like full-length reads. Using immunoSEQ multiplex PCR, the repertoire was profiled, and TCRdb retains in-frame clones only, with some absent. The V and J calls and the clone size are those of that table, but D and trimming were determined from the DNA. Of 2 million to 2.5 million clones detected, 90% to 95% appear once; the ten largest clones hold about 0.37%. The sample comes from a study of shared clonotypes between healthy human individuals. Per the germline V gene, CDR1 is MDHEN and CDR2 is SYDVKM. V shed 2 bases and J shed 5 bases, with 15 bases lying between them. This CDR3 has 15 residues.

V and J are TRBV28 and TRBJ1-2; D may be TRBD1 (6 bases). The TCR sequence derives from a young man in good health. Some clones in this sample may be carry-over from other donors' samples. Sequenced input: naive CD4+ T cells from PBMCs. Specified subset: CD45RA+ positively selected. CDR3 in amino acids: CASSLLGGRPYGYTF. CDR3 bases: TGTGCCAGCAGTTTACTCGGGGGGCGTCCTTATGGCTACACCTTC.